This T cell receptor (beta chain) stems from a study of Ad26.COV2.S vaccination and SARS-CoV-2 variants. Clones were sequenced by immunoSEQ multiplex PCR, and TCRdb holds only the in-frame ones, with some missing. The sample includes about half a million clones, 89% of them seen just once. Treatment in this sample: 19 received Ad26.COV2.S at low or high dose, single or two shots; about 5 received placebo; per-sample allocation not given. Sampling happened 63 days after the first vaccine or placebo injection. Source: peripheral blood, taken in a trial of Ad26.COV2.S vaccine versus placebo. The TCR comes from a person aged 18-60 years who received the Ad26.COV2.S COVID-19 vaccine or a placebo.

The DNA of the CDR3 is TGTGCCAGTAGTGTCCAGACAGGGACCAAAAACATTCAGTACTTC. Encoded protein: CASSVQTGTKNIQYF. The gene calls are TRBV19 and TRBJ2-4, with 7 nucleotides matching TRBD1. Germline lookup yields CDR1 LNHDA and CDR2 SQIVND (reference sequence). The CDR3 consists of 15 residues. Trimming at V came to 5 bases and at J to 2 bases, leaving 6 bases not matched to a gene. Drawing the rest from reference TRBV19 and TRBJ2-4, the complete variable domain is DGGITQSPKYLFRKEGQNVTLSCEQNLNHDAMYWYRQDPGQGLRLIYYSQIVNDFQKGDIAEGYSVSREKKESFPLTVTSAQKNPTAFYLCASSVQTGTKNIQYFGAGTRLSVL.